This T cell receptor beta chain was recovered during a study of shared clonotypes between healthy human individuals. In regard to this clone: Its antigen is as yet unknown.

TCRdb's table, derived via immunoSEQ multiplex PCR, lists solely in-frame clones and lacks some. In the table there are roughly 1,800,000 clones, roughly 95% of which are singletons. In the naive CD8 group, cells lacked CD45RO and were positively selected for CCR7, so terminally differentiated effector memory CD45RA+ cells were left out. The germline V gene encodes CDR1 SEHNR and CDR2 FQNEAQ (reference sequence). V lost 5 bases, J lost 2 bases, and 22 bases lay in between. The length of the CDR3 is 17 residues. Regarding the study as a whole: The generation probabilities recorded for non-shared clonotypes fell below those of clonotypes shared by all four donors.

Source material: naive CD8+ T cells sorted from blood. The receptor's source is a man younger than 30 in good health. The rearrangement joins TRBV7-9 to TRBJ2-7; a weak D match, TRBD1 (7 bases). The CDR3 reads CASSPQEGQLGAYEQYF. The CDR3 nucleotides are TGTGCCAGCAGCCCACAGGAGGGACAGCTTGGGGCCTACGAGCAGTACTTC. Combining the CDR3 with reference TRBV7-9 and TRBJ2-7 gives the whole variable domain DTGVSQNPRHKITKRGQNVTFRCDPISEHNRLYWYRQTLGQGPEFLTYFQNEAQLEKSRLLSDRFSAERPKGSFSTLEIQRTEQGDSAMYLCASSPQEGQLGAYEQYFGPGTRLTVT.